This T cell receptor beta chain emerged from a study of CD8 T cells in Susac syndrome. Study in general: There were 5 or 6 sequenced Susac syndrome patients with active disease and about 8 in remission.

The germline V and J ends were trimmed by 3 bases and 0 bases, with 12 bases remaining between them. This CDR3 spans 15 amino acids. The germline V gene has CDR1 LGHDT and CDR2 YNNKEL (reference sequence). Reverse transcription of about 0.5 to 1 ug RNA used random hexamers. Across 54 Vbeta and 13 Jbeta, TCR beta CDR3 was amplified with immunoSEQ multiplex PCR. MiXCR was run by TCRdb on the immunoSEQ multiplex PCR reads, yielding one entry per CDR3 protein. The table has roughly 80,000 distinct CDR3 sequences, approximately 93% seen once. High-throughput TCR beta sequencing covered peripheral CD8+ and CD4+ T cells. The TEMRA cells underwent FACS enrichment, while the CD8+ and CD4+ T cells underwent negative isolation.

The receptor was derived from a human donor with Susac syndrome. The gene calls are TRBV3-1 and TRBJ2-7; D might be TRBD2 (5 bases). Sequenced sample: CD8+ T cells from PBMCs. CDR3 loop: CASSHEGLSSYEQYF. The CDR3 DNA is TGTGCCAGCAGCCATGAGGGCCTTAGCTCCTACGAGCAGTACTTC.